The present T cell receptor beta chain was sequenced within a study of blood T cells in healthy people across ages. On the study more broadly: Template switching captured about one barcoded beta molecule per two T cells. Study results and caveats: CMV status of donors was unknown, possibly confounding expanded clonotype changes.

A note on this clonotype: Its target is not known.

The V gene's germline CDR1 is MNHEY and CDR2 SVGAGI. J was trimmed by 4 bases and V by 7 bases; bases with no gene match: 12. This CDR3 has 15 residues. For the second PCR, which ran for about 7 to 11 cycles, a sample-barcoded 5' primer and a J-beta primer mix were used. TCRdb ran MiXCR on the 5' RACE reads and lists one entry per CDR3 protein. The data contain some 1 million distinct CDR3 sequences, 40% to 55% of them seen just once; the ten biggest clones take up approximately 20%. The sample was blood. The chain carries TRBV6-5 and TRBJ2-7; 8 bases agree with TRBD1. This TCR was recovered from a woman aged 55-69 years in good health. CDR3: CASIGNRGLLYEQYF. CDR3 sequence (DNA): TGTGCCAGCATCGGGAACAGGGGGTTATTGTACGAGCAGTACTTC.